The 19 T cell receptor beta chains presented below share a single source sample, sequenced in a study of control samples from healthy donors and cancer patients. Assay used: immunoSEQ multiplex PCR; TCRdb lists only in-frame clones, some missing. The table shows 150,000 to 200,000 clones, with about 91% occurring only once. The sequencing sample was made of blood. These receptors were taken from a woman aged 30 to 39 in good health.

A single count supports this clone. The CDR3 is CASSLAGDPTNEKLFF. The CDR3 region has the DNA TGTGCCAGCAGCCTTGCAGGCGACCCAACTAATGAAAAACTGTTTTTT. This chain connects TRBV3-1 (or the pseudogene TRBV3-2) to TRBJ1-4; D is unresolved. CDR3 length equals 16 residues. The germline V gene has CDR1 LGHDT and CDR2 YNNKEL (reference sequence). The V gene lost 4 bases and the J gene lost 0 bases, with 12 bases spanning the gap.

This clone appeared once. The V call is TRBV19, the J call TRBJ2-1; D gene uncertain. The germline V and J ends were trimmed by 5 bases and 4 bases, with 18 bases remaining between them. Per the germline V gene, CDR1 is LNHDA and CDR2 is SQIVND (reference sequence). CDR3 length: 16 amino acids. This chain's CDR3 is CASSRPWITRYNEQFF. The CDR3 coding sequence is TGTGCCAGTAGTCGACCTTGGATCACACGTTACAATGAGCAGTTCTTC.

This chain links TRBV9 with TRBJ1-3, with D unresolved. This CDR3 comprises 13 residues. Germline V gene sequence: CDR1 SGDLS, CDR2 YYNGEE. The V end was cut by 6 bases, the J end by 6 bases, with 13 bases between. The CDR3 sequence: CASTTSLENTIYF. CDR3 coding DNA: TGTGCCAGCACCACCTCCCTGGAAAACACCATATATTTT.

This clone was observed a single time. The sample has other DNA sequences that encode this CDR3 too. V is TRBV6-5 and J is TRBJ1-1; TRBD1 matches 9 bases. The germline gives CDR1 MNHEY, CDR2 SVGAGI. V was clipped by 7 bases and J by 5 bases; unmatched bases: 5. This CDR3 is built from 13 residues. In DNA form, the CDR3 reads TGTGCCAGCACTACAGGGGGCGGGACTGAAGCTTTCTTT. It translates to CASTTGGGTEAFF.

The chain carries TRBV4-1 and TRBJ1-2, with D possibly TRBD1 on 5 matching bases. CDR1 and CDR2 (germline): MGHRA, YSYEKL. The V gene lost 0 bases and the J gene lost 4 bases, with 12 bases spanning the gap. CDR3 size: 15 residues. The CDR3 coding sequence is TGCGCCAGCAGCCAAGATGTGCAGGGAGTCTATGGCTACACCTTC. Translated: CASSQDVQGVYGYTF.

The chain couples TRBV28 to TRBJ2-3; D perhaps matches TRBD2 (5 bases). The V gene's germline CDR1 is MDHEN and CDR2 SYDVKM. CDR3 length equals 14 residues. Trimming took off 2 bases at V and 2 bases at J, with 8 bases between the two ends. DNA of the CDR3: TGTGCCAGCAGTTTACCAGCGGCCACAGATACGCAGTATTTT. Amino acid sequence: CASSLPAATDTQYF.

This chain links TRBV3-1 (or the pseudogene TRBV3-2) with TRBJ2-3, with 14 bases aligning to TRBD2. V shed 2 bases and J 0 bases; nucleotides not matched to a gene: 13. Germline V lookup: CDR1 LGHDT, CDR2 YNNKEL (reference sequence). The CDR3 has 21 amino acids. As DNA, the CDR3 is TGTGCCAGCAGCCAATTCCTCCCCGGGACTAGCGGGGGTTACAGCACAGATACGCAGTATTTT. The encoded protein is CASSQFLPGTSGGYSTDTQYF.

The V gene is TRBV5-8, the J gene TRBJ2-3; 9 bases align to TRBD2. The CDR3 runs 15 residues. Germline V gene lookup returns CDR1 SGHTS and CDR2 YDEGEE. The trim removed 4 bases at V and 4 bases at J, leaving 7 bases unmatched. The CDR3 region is CASSHSGSLADTQYF. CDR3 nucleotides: TGTGCCAGCAGCCATAGCGGGAGTTTGGCAGATACGCAGTATTTT.

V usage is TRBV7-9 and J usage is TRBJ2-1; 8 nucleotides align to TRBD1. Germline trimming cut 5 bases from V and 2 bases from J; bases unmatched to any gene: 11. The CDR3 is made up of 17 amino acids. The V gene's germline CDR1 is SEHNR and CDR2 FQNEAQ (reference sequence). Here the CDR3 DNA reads TGTGCCAGCAGCGCGCGACAGGGGACCCACGCCTACAATGAGCAGTTCTTC. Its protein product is CASSARQGTHAYNEQFF.

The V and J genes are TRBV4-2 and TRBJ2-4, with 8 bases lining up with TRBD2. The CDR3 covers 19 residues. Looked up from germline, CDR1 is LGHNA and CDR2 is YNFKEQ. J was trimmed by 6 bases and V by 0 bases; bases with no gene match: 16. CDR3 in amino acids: CASSQDRESYRGGRNIQYF. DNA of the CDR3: TGTGCCAGCAGCCAAGATCGGGAATCTTATCGGGGGGGCAGAAACATTCAGTACTTC.

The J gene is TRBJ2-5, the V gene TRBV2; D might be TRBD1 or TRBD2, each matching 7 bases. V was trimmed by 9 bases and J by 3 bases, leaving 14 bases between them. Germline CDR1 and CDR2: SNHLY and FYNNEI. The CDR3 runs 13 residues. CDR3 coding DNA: TGTGCCAGTTCGACAGGGAGGGAAGAGACCCAGTACTTC. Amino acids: CASSTGREETQYF.

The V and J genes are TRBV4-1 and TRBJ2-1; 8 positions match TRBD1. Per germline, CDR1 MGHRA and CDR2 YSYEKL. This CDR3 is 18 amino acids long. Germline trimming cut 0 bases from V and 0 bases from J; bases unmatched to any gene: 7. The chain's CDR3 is CASSQDRRTGSSYNEQFF. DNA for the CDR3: TGCGCCAGCAGCCAAGATAGAAGGACAGGGAGCTCCTACAATGAGCAGTTCTTC.

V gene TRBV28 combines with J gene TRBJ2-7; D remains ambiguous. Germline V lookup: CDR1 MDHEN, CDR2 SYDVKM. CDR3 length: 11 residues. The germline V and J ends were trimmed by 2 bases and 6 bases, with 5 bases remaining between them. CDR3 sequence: CASSLGSEQYF. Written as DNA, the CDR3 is TGTGCCAGCAGTTTAGGCTCCGAGCAGTACTTC.

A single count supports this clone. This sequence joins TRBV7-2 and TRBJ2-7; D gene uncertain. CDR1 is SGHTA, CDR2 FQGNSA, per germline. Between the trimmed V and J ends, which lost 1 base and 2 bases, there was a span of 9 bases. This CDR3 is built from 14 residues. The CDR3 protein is CASSLGPLPYEQYF. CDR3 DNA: TGTGCCAGCAGCTTAGGGCCCCTCCCCTACGAGCAGTACTTC.

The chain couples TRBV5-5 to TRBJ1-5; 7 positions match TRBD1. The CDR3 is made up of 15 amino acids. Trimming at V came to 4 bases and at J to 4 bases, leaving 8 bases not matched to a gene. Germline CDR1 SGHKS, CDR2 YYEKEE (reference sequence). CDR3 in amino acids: CASSPWTGGNQPQHF. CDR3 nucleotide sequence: TGTGCCAGCAGCCCTTGGACAGGCGGGAATCAGCCCCAGCATTTT.

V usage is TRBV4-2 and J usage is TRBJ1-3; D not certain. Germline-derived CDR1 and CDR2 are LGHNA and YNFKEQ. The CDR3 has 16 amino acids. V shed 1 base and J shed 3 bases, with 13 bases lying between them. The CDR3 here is CASSQVAGAGGNTIYF. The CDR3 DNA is TGTGCCAGCAGCCAAGTGGCGGGAGCGGGTGGAAACACCATATATTTT.

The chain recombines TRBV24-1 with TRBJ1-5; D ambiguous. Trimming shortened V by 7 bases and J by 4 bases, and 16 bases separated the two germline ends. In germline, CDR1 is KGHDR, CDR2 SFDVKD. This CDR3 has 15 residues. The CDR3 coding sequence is TGTGCCACCAGCCCGTCGCTGGCATCTAATCAGCCCCAGCATTTT. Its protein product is CATSPSLASNQPQHF.

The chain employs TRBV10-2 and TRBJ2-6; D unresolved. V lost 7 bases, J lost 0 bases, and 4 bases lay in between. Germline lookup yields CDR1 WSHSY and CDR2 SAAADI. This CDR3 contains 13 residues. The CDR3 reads CASISSGANVLTF. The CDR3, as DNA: TGCGCCAGCATAAGCTCTGGGGCCAACGTCCTGACTTTC.

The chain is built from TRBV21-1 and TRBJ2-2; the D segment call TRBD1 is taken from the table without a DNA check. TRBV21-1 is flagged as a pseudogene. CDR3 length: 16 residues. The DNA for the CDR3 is TGTGCCAGCAGCGCCAGACAGGGTCGTGGCACCGGGGAGCTGTTTTTT. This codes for CASSARQGRGTGELFF.